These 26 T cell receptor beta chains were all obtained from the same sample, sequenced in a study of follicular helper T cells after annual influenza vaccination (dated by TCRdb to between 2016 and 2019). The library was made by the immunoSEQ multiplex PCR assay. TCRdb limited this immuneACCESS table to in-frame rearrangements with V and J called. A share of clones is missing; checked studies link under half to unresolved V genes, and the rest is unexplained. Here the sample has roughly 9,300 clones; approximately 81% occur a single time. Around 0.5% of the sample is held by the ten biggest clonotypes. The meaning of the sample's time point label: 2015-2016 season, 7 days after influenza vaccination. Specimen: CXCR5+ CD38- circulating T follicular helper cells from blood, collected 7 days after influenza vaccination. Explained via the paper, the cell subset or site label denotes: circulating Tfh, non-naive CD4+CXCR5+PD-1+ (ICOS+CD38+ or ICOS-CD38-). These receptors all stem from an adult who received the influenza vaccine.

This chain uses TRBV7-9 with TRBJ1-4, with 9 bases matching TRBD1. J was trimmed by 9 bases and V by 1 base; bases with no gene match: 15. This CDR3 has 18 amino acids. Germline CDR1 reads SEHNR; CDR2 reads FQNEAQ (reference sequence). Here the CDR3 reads CASSLVQGALGIEQKLFF. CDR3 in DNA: TGTGCCAGCAGCTTAGTACAGGGGGCGCTGGGTATAGAGCAAAAACTGTTTTTT.

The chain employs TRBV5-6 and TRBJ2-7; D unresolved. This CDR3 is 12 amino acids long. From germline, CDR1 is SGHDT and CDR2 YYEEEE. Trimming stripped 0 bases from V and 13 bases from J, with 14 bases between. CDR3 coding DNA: TGTGCCAGCAGCTTGGATCGGGTCAGCTCATACTTC. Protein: CASSLDRVSSYF. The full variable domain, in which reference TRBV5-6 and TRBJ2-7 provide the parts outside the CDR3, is DAGVTQSPTHLIKTRGQQVTLRCSPKSGHDTVSWYQQALGQGPQFIFQYYEEEERQRGNFPDRFSGHQFPNYSSELNVNALLLGDSALYLCASSLDRVSSYFGPGTRLTVT.

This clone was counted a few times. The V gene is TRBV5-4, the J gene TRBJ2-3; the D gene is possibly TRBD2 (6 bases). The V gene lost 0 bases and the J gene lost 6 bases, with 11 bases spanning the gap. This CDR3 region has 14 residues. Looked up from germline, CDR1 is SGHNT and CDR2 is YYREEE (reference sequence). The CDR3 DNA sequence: TGTGCCAGCAGCTTGGGTAATAGCGGCGATACGCAGTATTTT. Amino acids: CASSLGNSGDTQYF.

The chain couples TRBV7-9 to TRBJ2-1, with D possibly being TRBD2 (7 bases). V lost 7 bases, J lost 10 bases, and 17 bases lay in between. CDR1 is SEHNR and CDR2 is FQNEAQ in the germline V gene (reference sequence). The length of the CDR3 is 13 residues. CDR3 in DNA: TGTGCCAGCACCCCGGGGGGCGCAGGGGAGCAGTTCTTC. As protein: CASTPGGAGEQFF. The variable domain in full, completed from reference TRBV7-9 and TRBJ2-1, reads DTGVSQNPRHKITKRGQNVTFRCDPISEHNRLYWYRQTLGQGPEFLTYFQNEAQLEKSRLLSDRFSAERPKGSFSTLEIQRTEQGDSAMYLCASTPGGAGEQFFGPGTRLTVL.

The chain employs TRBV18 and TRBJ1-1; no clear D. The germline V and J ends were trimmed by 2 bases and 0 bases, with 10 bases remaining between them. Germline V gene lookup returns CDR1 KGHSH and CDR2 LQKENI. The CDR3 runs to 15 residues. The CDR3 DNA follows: TGTGCCAGCTCACCAGTGCGGGAAATGAACACTGAAGCTTTCTTT. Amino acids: CASSPVREMNTEAFF.

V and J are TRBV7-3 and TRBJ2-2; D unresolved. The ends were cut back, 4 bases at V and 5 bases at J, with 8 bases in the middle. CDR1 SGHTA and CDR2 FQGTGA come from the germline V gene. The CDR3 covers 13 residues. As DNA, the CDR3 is TGTGCCAGCAGCTACTCGCTAACCGGGGAGCTGTTTTTT. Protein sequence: CASSYSLTGELFF.

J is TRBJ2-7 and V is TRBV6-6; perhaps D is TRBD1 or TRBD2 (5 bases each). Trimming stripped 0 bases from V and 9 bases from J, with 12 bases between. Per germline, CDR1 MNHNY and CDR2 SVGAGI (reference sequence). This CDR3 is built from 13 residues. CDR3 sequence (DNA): TGTGCCAGCAGTTACTCGAGAGGGGAAAGGCAGTACTTC. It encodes CASSYSRGERQYF.

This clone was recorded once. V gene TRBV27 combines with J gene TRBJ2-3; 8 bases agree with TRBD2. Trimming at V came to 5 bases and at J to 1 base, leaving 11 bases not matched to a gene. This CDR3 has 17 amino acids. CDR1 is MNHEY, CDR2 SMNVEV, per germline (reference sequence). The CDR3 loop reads CASSGESMRGGTDTQYF. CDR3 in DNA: TGTGCCAGCAGTGGGGAGTCGATGCGGGGGGGCACAGATACGCAGTATTTT.

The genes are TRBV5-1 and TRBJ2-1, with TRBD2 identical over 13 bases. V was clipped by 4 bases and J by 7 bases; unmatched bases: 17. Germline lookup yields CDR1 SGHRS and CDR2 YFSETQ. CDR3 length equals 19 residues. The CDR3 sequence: CASSITPPGLAGRGNEQFF. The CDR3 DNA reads TGCGCCAGCAGCATCACCCCACCGGGACTAGCGGGGCGGGGGAATGAGCAGTTCTTC.

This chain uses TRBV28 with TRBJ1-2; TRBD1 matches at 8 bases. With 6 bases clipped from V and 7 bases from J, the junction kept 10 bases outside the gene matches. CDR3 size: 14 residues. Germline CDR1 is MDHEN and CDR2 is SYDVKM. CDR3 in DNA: TGTGCCAGCAGGCAAACAGGGGGACCTAGTGGCTACACCTTC. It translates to CASRQTGGPSGYTF.

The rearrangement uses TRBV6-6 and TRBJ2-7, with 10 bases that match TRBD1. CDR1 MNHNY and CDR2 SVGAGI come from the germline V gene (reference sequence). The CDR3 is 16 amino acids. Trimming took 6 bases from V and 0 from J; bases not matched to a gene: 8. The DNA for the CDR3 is TGTGCCAGCAGGAGGGGACAGGGGACCTTCTCCTACGAGCAGTACTTC. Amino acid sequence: CASRRGQGTFSYEQYF.

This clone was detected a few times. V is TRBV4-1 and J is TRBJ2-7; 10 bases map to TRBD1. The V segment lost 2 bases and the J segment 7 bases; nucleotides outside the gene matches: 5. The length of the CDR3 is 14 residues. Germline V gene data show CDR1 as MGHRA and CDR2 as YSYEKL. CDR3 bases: TGCGCCAGCAGCCAACCGGGACAGGGGAGAGAGCAGTACTTC. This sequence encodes CASSQPGQGREQYF.

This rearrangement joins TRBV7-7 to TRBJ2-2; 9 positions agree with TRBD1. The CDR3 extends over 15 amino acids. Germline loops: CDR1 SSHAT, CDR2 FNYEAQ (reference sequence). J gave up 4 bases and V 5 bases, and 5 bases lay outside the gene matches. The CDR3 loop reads CASSPRDRATGELFF. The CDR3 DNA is TGTGCCAGCAGCCCCCGGGACAGGGCCACCGGGGAGCTGTTTTTT.

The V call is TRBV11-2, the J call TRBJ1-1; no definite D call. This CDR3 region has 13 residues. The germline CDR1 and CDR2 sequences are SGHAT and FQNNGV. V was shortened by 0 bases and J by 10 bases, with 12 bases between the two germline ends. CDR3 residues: CASSLENGLGAFF. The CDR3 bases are TGTGCCAGCAGCTTAGAGAACGGATTGGGAGCTTTCTTT. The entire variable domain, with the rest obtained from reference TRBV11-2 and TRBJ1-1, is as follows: EAGVAQSPRYKIIEKRQSVAFWCNPISGHATLYWYQQILGQGPKLLIQFQNNGVVDDSQLPKDRFSAERLKGVDSTLKIQPAKLEDSAVYLCASSLENGLGAFFGQGTRLTVV.

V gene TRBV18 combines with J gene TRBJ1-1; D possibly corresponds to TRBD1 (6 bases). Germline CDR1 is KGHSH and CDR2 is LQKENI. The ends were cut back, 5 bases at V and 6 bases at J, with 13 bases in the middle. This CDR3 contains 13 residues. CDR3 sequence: CASSRGGSPEAFF. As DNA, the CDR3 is TGTGCCAGCTCAAGAGGGGGAAGCCCTGAAGCTTTCTTT.

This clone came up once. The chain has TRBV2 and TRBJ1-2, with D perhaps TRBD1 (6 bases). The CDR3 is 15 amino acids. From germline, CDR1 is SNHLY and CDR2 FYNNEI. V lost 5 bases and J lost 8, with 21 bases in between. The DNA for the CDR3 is TGTGCCAGCAGTCTACAGGGAGGGGAAGTAGGAGGCTACACCTTC. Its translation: CASSLQGGEVGGYTF.

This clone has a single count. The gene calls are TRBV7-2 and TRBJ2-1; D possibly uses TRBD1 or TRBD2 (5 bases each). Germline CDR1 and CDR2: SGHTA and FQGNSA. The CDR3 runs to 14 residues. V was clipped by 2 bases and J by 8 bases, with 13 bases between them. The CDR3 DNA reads TGTGCCAGCAGCTTAAGAGGGCAGGGAGATGAGCAGTTCTTC. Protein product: CASSLRGQGDEQFF. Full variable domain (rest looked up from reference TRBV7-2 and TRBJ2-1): GAGVSQSPSNKVTEKGKDVELRCDPISGHTALYWYRQSLGQGLEFLIYFQGNSAPDKSGLPSDRFSAERTGGSVSTLTIQRTQQEDSAVYLCASSLRGQGDEQFFGPGTRLTVL.

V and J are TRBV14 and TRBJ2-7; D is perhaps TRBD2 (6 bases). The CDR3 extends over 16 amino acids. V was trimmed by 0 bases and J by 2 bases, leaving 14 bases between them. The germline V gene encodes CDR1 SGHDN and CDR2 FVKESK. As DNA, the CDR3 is TGTGCCAGCAGCCAAGATTACGGGACTCTTACCTACGAGCAGTACTTC. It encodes CASSQDYGTLTYEQYF.

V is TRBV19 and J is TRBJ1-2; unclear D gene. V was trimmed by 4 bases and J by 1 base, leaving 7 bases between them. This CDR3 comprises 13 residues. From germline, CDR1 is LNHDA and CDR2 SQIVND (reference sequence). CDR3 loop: CASSTQNNYGYTF. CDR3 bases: TGTGCCAGTAGTACCCAAAATAACTATGGCTACACCTTC.

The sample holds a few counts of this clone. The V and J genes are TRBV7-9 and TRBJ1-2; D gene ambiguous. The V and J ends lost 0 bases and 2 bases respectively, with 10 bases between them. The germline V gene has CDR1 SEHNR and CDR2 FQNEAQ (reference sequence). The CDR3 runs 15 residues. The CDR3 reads CASSLASAQNYGYTF. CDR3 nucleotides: TGTGCCAGCAGCTTAGCTTCAGCCCAAAACTATGGCTACACCTTC.

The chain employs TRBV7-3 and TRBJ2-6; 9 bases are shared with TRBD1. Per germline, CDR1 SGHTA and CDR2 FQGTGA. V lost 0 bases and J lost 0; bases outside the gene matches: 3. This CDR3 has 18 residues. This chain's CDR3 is CASSLTGTGTSGANVLTF. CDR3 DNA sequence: TGTGCCAGCAGCTTAACTGGGACAGGGACCTCTGGGGCCAACGTCCTGACTTTC.

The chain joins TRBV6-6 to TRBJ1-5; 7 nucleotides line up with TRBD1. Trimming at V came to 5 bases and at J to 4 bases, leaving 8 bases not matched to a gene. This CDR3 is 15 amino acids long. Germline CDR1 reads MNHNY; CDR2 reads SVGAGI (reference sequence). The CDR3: CASSDSGGGNQPQHF. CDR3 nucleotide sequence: TGTGCCAGCAGTGATTCAGGGGGTGGTAATCAGCCCCAGCATTTT.

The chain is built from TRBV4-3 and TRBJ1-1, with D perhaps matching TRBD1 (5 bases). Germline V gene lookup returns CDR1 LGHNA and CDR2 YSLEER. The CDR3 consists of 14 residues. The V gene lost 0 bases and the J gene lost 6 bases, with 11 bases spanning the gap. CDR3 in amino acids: CASSQDGARAEAFF. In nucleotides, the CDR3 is TGCGCCAGCAGCCAAGATGGGGCGCGGGCTGAAGCTTTCTTT.

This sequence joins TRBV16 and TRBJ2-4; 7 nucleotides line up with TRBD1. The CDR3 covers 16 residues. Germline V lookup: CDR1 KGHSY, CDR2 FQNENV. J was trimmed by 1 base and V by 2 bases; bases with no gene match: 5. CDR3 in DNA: TGTGCCAGCAGCCAAGGGGACAGCAAGGCCAAAAACATTCAGTACTTC. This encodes CASSQGDSKAKNIQYF. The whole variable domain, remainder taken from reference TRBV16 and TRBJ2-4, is GEEVAQTPKHLVRGEGQKAKLYCAPIKGHSYVFWYQQVLKNEFKFLISFQNENVFDETGMPKERFSAKCLPNSPCSLEIQATKLEDSAVYFCASSQGDSKAKNIQYFGAGTRLSVL.

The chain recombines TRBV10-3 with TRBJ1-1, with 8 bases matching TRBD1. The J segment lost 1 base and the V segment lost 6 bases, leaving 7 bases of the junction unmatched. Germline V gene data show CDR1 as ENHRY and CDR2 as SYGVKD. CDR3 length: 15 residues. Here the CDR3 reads CAISAQTGENTEAFF. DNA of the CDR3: TGTGCCATCAGCGCCCAGACAGGGGAGAACACTGAAGCTTTCTTT.

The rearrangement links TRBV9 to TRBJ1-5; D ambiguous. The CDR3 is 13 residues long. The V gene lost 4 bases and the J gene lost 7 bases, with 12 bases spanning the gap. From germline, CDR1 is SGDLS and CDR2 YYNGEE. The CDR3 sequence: CASSPLIAQPQHF. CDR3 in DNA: TGTGCCAGCAGCCCCCTCATCGCCCAGCCCCAGCATTTT.